This TCR beta chain stems from a study of blood T cell repertoires in COVID-19. Study-level information: Donors in the United States, Italy and Spain gave samples during acute or convalescent COVID-19. T cells, B-cell-depleted T cells, or PBMCs supplied cDNA or gDNA.

The ends were cut back, 0 bases at V and 6 bases at J, with 6 bases in the middle. The germline CDR1 and CDR2 sequences are GTSNPN and SVGIG (reference sequence). This CDR3 comprises 13 residues. This clone showed up just once. Clones were sequenced by immunoSEQ multiplex PCR, and TCRdb holds only the in-frame ones, with some missing. This sample carries 100,000 to 130,000 clones, roughly nine tenths of them seen once, and the ten largest clones take about 5.3%. The J gene is TRBJ1-6, the V gene TRBV30, with D perhaps matching TRBD1 (5 bases). The sample consisted of peripheral blood. The source of this sequence is a man aged 35 to 55 with active or convalescent COVID-19. CDR3 residues: CAWSVQVNSPLHF. CDR3 nucleotides: TGTGCCTGGAGTGTACAGGTTAATTCACCCCTCCACTTT. The complete variable domain, with remaining parts taken from reference TRBV30 and TRBJ1-6, reads SQTIHQWPATLVQPVGSPLSLECTVEGTSNPNLYWYRQAAGRGLQLLFYSVGIGQISSEVPQNLSASRPQDRQFILSSKKLLLSDSGFYLCAWSVQVNSPLHFGNGTRLTVT.